The T cell receptor beta chain described here comes from a study of blood T cell repertoires in COVID-19. Measured with immunoSEQ multiplex PCR; TCRdb has only the in-frame clones, and not every one. The table records approximately 220,000 clones, 80% to 90% of them present only once. V lost 5 bases to trimming and J lost 1 base, with 15 bases between them. Germline V gives CDR1 MNHNY, CDR2 SVGAGI (reference sequence). CDR3 length: 16 amino acids. The material sequenced was PBMCs or T cells enriched from blood (not recorded which). The chain joins TRBV6-6 to TRBJ1-3; maybe TRBD1 (5 bases). This TCR was sampled from a young woman in a cohort exposed to, infected with or recovered from COVID-19 (not recorded which). CDR3 sequence (DNA): TGTGCCAGCAGTCCCGGACAACTGCATTCTGGAAACACCATATATTTT. It codes for CASSPGQLHSGNTIYF.